The clone carrying this T cell receptor beta chain was recorded once. CD8+ and CD4+ T cells from blood underwent TCR beta sequencing, which was carried out in a high-throughput format. Negative isolation was applied to CD8+ and CD4+ T cells, and FACS enrichment was applied to TEMRA cells. RNA was extracted with the RNeasy kit, and a quantity of roughly 0.45 to 1 ug was reverse transcribed using random hexamers. In TCRdb, the immunoSEQ multiplex PCR reads were re-called with MiXCR into one record per CDR3 protein. The data contain around 280,000 distinct CDR3 sequences, about 91% of them seen just once; the ten biggest clones take up less than 0.08%. This record belongs to a study of CD8 T cells in Susac syndrome. Trimming took off 2 bases at V and 0 bases at J, with 7 bases between the two ends. The length of the CDR3 is 14 residues. Looked up from germline, CDR1 is SGHDT and CDR2 is YYEEEE.

Input material: CD4+ T cells from PBMCs. The chain has TRBV5-6 and TRBJ2-3, with D unresolved. The receptor comes from a human donor with multiple sclerosis. The CDR3 DNA reads as TGTGCCAGCAGCTTCAAGCGCAGCACAGATACGCAGTATTTT. Its translation is CASSFKRSTDTQYF.